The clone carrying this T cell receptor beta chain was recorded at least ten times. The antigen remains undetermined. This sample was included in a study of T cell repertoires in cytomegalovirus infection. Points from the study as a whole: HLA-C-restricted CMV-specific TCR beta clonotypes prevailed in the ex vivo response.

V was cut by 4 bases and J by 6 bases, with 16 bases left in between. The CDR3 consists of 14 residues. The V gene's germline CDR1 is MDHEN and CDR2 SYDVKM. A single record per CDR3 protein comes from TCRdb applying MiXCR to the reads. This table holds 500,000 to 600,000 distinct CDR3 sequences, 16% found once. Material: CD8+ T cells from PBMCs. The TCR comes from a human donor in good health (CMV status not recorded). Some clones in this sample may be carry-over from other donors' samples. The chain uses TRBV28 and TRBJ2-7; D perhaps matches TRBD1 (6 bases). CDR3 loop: CASSSGTTGGEQYF. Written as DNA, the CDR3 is TGTGCCAGCAGTTCCGGCACGACAGGTGGCGAGCAGTACTTC.